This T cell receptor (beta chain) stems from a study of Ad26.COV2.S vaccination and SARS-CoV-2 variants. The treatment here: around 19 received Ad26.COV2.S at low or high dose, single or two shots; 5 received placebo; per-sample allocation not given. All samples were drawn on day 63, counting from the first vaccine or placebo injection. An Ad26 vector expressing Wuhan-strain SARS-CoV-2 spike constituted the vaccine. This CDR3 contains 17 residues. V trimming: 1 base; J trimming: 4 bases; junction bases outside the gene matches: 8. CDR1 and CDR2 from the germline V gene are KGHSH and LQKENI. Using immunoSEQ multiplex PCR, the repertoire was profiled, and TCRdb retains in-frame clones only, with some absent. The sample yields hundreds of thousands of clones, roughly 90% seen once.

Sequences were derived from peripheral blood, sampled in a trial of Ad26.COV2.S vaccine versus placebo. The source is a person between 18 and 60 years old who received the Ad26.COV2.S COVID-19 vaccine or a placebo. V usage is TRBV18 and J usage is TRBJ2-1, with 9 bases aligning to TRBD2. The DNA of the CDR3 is TGTGCCAGCTCACCACGGGCGGGAGGGCCAAAATACAATGAGCAGTTCTTC. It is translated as CASSPRAGGPKYNEQFF.